Here is one T cell receptor (beta chain) with its context. Its specificity is not known. The germline gives CDR1 SNHLY, CDR2 FYNNEI. The V gene lost 1 base and the J gene lost 4 bases, with 7 bases spanning the gap. The CDR3 is 13 residues long. This table comes from immunoSEQ multiplex PCR, and its TCRdb copy is limited to in-frame clones, with some not included. The table lists about 220,000 clones, over 80% of them singletons. The data originate from a study of cytomegalovirus exposure and HLA in healthy donors. Study-level points and caveats: In vitro data verified a few CMV-associated chains as specific for CMV antigens.

The specimen was PBMCs. V usage is TRBV2 and J usage is TRBJ1-1; D remains ambiguous. The origin of this receptor is a woman aged 25-40 years in good health and CMV-seropositive. CDR3 sequence (DNA): TGTGCCAGCAGTGAAGAACTGTTCACTGAAGCTTTCTTT. This translates into CASSEELFTEAFF.